This T cell receptor beta chain was captured in a study of blood T cell repertoires in COVID-19. CDR1 and CDR2 from the germline V gene are SGHTA and FQGNSA. The CDR3 runs to 13 residues. V lost 2 bases and J lost 8; bases outside the gene matches: 5. One Seattle source followed patients from active infection through their disease course. The authors' processing: Reference gene primer amplification in the assay estimated nucleated cell counts. Some clones are missing from TCRdb's copy, which holds only in-frame ones; the method was immunoSEQ multiplex PCR. V and J calls and clone size are as listed in that table; D and trimming were resolved from the DNA. The table shows roughly 250,000 clones, with approximately 85% occurring only once.

The chain is built from TRBV7-2 and TRBJ1-2; 7 nucleotides agree with TRBD1. The TCR comes from a human donor with COVID-19, enrolled during active disease. The donor label of this sample is uncertain. Sequencing was carried out using peripheral blood. The CDR3 sequence: CASSLKGAWGYTF. In DNA form, the CDR3 reads TGTGCCAGCAGCTTAAAGGGGGCGTGGGGCTACACCTTC.